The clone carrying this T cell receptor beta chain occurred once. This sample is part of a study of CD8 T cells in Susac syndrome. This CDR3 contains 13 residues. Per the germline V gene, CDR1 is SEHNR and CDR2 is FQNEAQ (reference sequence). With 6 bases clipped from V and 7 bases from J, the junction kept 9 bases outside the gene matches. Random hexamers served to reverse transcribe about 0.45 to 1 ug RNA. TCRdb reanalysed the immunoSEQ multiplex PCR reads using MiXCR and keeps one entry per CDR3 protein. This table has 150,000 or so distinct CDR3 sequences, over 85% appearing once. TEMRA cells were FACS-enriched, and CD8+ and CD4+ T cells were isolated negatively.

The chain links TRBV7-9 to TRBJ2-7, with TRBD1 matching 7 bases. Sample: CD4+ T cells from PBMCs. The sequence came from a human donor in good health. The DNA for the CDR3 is TGTGCCAGCAGGCGCACAGGGGAGTGGGAGCAGTACTTC. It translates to CASRRTGEWEQYF. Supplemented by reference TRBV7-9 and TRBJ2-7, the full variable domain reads DTGVSQNPRHKITKRGQNVTFRCDPISEHNRLYWYRQTLGQGPEFLTYFQNEAQLEKSRLLSDRFSAERPKGSFSTLEIQRTEQGDSAMYLCASRRTGEWEQYFGPGTRLTVT.